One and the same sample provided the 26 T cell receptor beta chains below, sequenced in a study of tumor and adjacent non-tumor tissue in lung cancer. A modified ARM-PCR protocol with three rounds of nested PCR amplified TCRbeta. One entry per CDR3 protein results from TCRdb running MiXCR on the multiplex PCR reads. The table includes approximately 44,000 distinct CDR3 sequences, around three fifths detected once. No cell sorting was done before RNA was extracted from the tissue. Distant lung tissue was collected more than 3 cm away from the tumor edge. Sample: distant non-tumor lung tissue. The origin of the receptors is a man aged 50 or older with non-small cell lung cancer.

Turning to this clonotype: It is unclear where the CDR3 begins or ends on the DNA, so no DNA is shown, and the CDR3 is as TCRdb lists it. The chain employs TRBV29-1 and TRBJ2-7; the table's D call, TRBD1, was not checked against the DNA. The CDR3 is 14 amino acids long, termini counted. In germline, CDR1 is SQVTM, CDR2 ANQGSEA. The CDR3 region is CTVALGTGAYEQYF.

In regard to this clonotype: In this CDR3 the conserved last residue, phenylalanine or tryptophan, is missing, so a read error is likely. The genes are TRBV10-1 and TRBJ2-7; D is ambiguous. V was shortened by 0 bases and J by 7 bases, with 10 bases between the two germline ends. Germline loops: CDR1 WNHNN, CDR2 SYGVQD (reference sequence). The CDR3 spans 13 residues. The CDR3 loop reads CASSESVKYEQYS. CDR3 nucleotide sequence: TGCGCCAGCAGTGAGTCGGTAAAGTATGAGCAGTACTCC.

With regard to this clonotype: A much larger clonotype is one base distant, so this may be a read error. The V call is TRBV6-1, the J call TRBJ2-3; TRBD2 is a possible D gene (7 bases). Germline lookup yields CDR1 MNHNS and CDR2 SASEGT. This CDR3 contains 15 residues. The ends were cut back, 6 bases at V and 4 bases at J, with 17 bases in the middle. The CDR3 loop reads CASRPRGGLPDTQYF. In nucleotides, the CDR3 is TGTGCCAGCAGGCCTAGGGGGGGCCTTCCAGATACGCAGTATTTT.

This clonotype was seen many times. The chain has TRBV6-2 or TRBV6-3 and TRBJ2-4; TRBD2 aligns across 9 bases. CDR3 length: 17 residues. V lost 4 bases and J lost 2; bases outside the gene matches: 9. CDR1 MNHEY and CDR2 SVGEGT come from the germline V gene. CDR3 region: CASSSGASGISKNIQYF. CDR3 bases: TGTGCCAGCAGTTCGGGGGCTAGCGGGATATCCAAAAACATTCAGTACTTC.

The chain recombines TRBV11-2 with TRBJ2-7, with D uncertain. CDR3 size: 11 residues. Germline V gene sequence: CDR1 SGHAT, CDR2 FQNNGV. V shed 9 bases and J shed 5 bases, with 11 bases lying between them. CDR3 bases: TGTGCCAGTAGCCATCGGGACGAGCAGTACTTC. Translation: CASSHRDEQYF.

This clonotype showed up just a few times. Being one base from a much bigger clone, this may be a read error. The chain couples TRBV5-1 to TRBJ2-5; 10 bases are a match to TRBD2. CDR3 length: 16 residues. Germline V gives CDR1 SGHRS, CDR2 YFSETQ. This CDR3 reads CASSHGTSVYQEAQYF. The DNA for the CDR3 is TGCGCCAGCAGCCATGGGACTAGCGTGTACCAAGAGGCCCAGTACTTC.

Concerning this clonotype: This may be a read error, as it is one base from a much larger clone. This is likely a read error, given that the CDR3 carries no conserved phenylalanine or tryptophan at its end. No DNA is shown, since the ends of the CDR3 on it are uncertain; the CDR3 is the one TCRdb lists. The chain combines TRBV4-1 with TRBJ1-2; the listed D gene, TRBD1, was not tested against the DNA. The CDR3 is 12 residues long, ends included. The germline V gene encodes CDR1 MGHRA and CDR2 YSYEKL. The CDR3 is CASSQVRGSPLY.

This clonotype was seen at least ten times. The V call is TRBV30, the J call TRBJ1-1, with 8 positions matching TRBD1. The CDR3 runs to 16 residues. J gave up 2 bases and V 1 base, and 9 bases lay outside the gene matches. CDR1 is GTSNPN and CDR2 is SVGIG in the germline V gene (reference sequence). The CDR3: CAWSGDETGANTEAFF. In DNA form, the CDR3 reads TGTGCCTGGAGTGGGGATGAGACAGGGGCAAACACTGAAGCTTTCTTT.

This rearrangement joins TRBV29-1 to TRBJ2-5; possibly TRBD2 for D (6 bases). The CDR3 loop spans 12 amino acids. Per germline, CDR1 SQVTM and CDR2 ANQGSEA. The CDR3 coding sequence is TGCAGGGTTATGGGGAGCGGGGAGACCCAGTACTTC. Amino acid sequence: CRVMGSGETQYF.

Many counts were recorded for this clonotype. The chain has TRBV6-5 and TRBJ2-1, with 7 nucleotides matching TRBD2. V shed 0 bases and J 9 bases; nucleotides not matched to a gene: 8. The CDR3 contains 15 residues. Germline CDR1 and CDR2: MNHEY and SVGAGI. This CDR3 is CASSYSAGVRTEQFF. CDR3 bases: TGTGCCAGCAGTTACTCGGCGGGAGTTCGTACTGAGCAGTTCTTC.

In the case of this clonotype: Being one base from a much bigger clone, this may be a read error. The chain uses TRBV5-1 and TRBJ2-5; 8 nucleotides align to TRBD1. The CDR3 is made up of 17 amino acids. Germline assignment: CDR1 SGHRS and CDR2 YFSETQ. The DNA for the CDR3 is TGCGACAGCAGCCTAGGACAGGGCGCCAATATGGGAGAGACCCAGTACTTC. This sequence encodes CDSSLGQGANMGETQYF. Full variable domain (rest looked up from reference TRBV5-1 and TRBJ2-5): KAGVTQTPRYLIKTRGQQVTLSCSPISGHRSVSWYQQTPGQGLQFLFEYFSETQRNKGNFPGRFSGRQFSNSRSEMNVSTLELGDSALYLCDSSLGQGANMGETQYFGPGTRLLVL.

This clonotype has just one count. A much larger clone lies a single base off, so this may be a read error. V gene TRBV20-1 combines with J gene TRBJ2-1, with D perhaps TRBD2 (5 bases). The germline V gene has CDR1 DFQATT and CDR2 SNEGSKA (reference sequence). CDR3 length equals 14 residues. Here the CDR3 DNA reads TGCAGTACTAGAGGCTACACTGCCTACAATGAGCAGTTCTTC. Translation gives CSTRGYTAYNEQFF.

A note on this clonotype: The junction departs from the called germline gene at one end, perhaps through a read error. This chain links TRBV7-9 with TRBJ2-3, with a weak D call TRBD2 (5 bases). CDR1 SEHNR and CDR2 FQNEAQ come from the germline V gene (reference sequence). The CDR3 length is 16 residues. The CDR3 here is CASSVQSGKDTDSQYF. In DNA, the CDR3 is TGTGCCAGCAGCGTCCAATCCGGGAAAGACACAGATTCGCAGTATTTT. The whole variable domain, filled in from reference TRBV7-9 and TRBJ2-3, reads DTGVSQNPRHKITKRGQNVTFRCDPISEHNRLYWYRQTLGQGPEFLTYFQNEAQLEKSRLLSDRFSAERPKGSFSTLEIQRTEQGDSAMYLCASSVQSGKDTDSQYFGPGTRLTVL.

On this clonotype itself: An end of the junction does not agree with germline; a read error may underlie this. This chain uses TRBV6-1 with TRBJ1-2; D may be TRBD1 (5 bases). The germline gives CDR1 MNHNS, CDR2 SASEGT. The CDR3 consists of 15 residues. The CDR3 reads CASTERGVLHYDYTF. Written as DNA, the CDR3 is TGTGCCAGCACCGAACGGGGGGTGCTCCACTATGACTACACCTTC.

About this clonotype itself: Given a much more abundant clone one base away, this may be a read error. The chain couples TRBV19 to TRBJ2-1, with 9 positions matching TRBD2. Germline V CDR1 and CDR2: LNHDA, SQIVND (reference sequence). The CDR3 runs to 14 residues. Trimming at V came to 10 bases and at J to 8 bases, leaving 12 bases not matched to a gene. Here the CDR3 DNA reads TGTGCCACCAGTCCAGCGGGAGGCACGGATGAGCAGTTCTTC. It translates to CATSPAGGTDEQFF. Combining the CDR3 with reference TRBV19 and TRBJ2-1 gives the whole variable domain DGGITQSPKYLFRKEGQNVTLSCEQNLNHDAMYWYRQDPGQGLRLIYYSQIVNDFQKGDIAEGYSVSREKKESFPLTVTSAQKNPTAFYLCATSPAGGTDEQFFGPGTRLTVL.

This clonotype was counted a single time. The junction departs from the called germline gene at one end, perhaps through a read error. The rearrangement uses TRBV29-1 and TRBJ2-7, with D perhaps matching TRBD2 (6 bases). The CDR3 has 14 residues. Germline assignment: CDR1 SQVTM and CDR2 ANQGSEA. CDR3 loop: CSVKDTDYFYEQYF. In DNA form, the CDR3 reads TGCAGCGTTAAAGATACGGACTATTTCTACGAGCAGTACTTC.

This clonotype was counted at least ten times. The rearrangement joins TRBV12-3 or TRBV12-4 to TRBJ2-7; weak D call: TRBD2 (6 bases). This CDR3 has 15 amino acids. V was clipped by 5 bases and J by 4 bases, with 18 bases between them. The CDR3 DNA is TGTGCCAGCAGTGCCAACAAGGGAGGACCGTACGAGCAGTACTTC. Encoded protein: CASSANKGGPYEQYF.

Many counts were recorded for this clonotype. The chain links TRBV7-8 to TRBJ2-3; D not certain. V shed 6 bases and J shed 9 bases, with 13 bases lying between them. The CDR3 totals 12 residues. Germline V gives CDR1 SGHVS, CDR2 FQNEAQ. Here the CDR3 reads CASSDGWETQYF. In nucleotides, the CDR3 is TGTGCCAGCAGTGACGGTTGGGAAACGCAGTATTTT.

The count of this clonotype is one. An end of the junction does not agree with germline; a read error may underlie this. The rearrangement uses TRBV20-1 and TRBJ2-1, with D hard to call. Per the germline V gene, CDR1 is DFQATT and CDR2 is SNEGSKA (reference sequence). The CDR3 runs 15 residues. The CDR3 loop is CSARDTSRSYYEQFF. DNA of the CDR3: TGCAGTGCTAGAGATACGTCCCGCTCCTACTATGAGCAGTTCTTC.

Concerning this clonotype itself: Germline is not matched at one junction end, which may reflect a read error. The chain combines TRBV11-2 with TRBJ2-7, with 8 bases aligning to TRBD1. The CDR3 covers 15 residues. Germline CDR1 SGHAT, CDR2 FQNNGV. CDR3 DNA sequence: TGTGTCAGCTGCTCAGGGACAGGTAGAACCTACGAGCAGTATTTC. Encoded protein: CVSCSGTGRTYEQYF.

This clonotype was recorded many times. CDR3 sequence (DNA): TGCAGTGTCAGCGGGAGCAAGAGCGAGCAGTACTTC. Its protein is CSVSGSKSEQYF. V and J are TRBV20-1 and TRBJ2-7; 8 bases agree with TRBD2. Germline V gene sequence: CDR1 DFQATT, CDR2 SNEGSKA (reference sequence). This CDR3 contains 12 residues. V lost 7 bases and J lost 6; bases outside the gene matches: 8.

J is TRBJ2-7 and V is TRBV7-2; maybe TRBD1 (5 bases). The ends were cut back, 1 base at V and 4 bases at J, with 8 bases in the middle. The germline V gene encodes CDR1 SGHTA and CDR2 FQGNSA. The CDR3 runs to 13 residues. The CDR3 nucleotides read TGTGCCAGCAGCTTAGGCAGGGTTTACGAGCAGTACTTC. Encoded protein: CASSLGRVYEQYF.

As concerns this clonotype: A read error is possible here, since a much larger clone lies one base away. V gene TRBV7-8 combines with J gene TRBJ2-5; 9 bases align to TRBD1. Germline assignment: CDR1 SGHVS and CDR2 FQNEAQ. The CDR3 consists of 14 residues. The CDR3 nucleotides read TGTGTCAGCAGCTGGGAGACAGGGGGAGAGACCCAGTACTTC. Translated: CVSSWETGGETQYF.

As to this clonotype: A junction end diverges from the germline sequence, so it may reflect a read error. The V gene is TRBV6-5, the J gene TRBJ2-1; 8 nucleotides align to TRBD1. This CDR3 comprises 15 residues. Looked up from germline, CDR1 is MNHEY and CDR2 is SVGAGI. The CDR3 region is CASSCGPRGRDEQFF. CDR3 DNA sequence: TGTGCAAGCAGTTGCGGTCCCAGGGGGCGCGATGAGCAGTTCTTC.

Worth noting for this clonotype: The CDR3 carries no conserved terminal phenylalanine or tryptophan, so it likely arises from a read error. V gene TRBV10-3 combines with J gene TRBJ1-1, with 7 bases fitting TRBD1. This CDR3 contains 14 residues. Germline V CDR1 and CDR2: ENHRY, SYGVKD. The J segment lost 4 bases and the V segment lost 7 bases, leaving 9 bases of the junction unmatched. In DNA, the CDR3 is TGTGCCATCACTCGAGACAGGGAGAGCACTGAAGCTTTCCTT. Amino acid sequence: CAITRDRESTEAFL.

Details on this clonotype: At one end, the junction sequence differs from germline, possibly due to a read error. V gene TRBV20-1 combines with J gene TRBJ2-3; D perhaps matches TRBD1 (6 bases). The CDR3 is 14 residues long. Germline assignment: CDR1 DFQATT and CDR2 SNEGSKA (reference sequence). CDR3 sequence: CSAREGFRTDTHYF. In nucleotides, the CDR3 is TGCAGTGCTAGAGAGGGTTTCAGGACAGATACGCACTATTTT.